Listed below are T cell receptor beta chains from one sample, sequenced in a study of blood T cell repertoires in COVID-19. TCRdb keeps only in-frame clones here, not all; method: immunoSEQ multiplex PCR. Among fewer than 90,000 clones listed, approximately 90% were seen once. Material: peripheral blood. These receptors were collected from a human donor in a cohort sampled during active COVID-19. Each CDR3 is given with its conserved first and last residue. The D gene is left open where the match is weak. Clone size appears in some rows only: once, few, many, or a class for an expanded clone.

V gene	J gene	D gene	clone size	CDR3 protein	CDR3 DNA
TRBV6-5	TRBJ2-1	TRBD2	-	CASSYGGEGRWIEQFF	TGTGCCAGCAGTTACGGAGGGGAGGGCCGGTGGATTGAGCAGTTCTTC
TRBV5-4	TRBJ2-1	-	-	CASSLAVNYNEQFF	TGTGCCAGCAGCTTGGCGGTAAATTACAATGAGCAGTTCTTC
TRBV13	TRBJ2-1	TRBD2	-	CASSRLAGVNEQFF	TGTGCCAGCAGCCGTCTAGCGGGAGTAAATGAGCAGTTCTTC
TRBV6-5	TRBJ1-4	-	-	CAIGGSTNEKLFF	TGTGCCATCGGAGGATCAACTAATGAAAAACTGTTTTTT
TRBV2	TRBJ2-4	TRBD1	-	CASNRGGLAKNIQYF	TGTGCCAGCAACCGAGGGGGCCTGGCCAAAAACATTCAGTACTTC
TRBV7-9	TRBJ2-1	TRBD1	-	CASSFLRTGHLNEQFF	TGTGCCAGCAGCTTTTTAAGGACAGGGCATCTGAATGAGCAGTTCTTC
TRBV7-2	TRBJ2-5	TRBD1	once	CASSLRGLETQYF	TGTGCCAGCAGCTTAAGGGGGCTGGAGACCCAGTACTTC
TRBV11-3	TRBJ2-4	TRBD2	once	CASSLGTSASKNIQYF	TGTGCCAGCAGCTTGGGTACTAGCGCCTCAAAAAACATTCAGTACTTC
TRBV11-3	TRBJ2-1	-	-	CASSTGMWQFF	TGTGCCAGCAGCACCGGGATGTGGCAGTTCTTC
TRBV10-3	TRBJ2-5	TRBD2	-	CAISAGTSEGSTQYF	TGTGCCATCAGTGCGGGGACTAGCGAGGGTTCGACCCAGTACTTC
TRBV3-1/TRBV3-2	TRBJ2-5	TRBD2	-	CASSQLAGQETQYF	TGTGCCAGCAGCCAACTAGCGGGACAAGAGACCCAGTACTTC
TRBV24-1	TRBJ1-2	TRBD1	-	CATSDRQGAGYYGYTF	TGTGCCACCAGTGATCGACAGGGGGCAGGCTACTATGGCTACACCTTC
TRBV10-3	TRBJ2-2	-	once	CAISGAAGELFF	TGTGCCATCAGTGGAGCTGCCGGGGAGCTGTTTTTT
TRBV4-1	TRBJ2-5	TRBD1	-	CASSQRDRAQETQYF	TGCGCCAGCAGCCAGAGGGACAGAGCACAAGAGACCCAGTACTTC
TRBV5-1	TRBJ2-2	-	-	CASSLEGTYTGELFF	TGCGCCAGCAGCTTGGAGGGGACTTACACCGGGGAGCTGTTTTTT
TRBV29-1	TRBJ2-1	-	once	CSVEGGRSGVWLPHNEQFF	TGCAGCGTTGAAGGCGGCAGGTCAGGGGTTTGGCTCCCGCACAATGAGCAGTTCTTC
TRBV6-5	TRBJ1-5	-	-	CASSRQDNQPQHF	TGTGCCAGCAGTCGACAGGACAATCAGCCCCAGCATTTT
TRBV20-1	TRBJ2-1	-	-	CSASPMGSSYNEQFF	TGCAGTGCTAGTCCCATGGGGAGCTCCTACAATGAGCAGTTCTTC
TRBV18	TRBJ1-2	TRBD1	-	CASSPSSTGDGYTF	TGTGCCAGCTCACCAAGCTCTACAGGGGACGGCTACACCTTC
TRBV28	TRBJ2-7	-	-	CASSGGATQYYEQYF	TGTGCCAGCAGTGGAGGTGCGACCCAGTACTACGAGCAGTACTTC
TRBV5-1	TRBJ2-3	TRBD2	-	CASTPRPPSGTSGTDTQYF	TGCGCCAGCACCCCACGGCCCCCGTCCGGGACTAGCGGCACAGATACGCAGTATTTT
TRBV5-4	TRBJ2-6	TRBD1	-	CASSLDRGSGANVLTF	TGTGCCAGCAGCCTAGACAGGGGGTCCGGGGCCAACGTCCTGACTTTC
TRBV5-4	TRBJ1-1	-	once	CATAGETEAFF	TGTGCCACCGCCGGGGAGACTGAAGCTTTCTTT
TRBV27	TRBJ2-3	TRBD2	-	CASSPRLAPRTDTQYF	TGTGCCAGCAGCCCTAGACTAGCACCCCGCACAGATACGCAGTATTTT
TRBV18	TRBJ2-3	-	-	CASSPSGDTQYF	TGTGCCAGCTCACCATCGGGAGATACGCAGTATTTT